These T cell receptor beta chains were read from a single sample in a study of spatial heterogeneity in lung cancer. TCRdb reprocessed the 5' RACE reads with MiXCR, giving one entry per CDR3 protein. This table has 25,000 or so distinct CDR3 sequences, around 4.5% appearing once. The input for sequencing was PBMCs, taken at surgery. These receptors were obtained from a male donor with early-stage non-small cell lung cancer. Each CDR3 is given with its conserved first and last residue. A D gene is named only where the DNA matches it firmly. Some rows have no size entry. The others give once, few or many, or a class for an expanded clone.

j_gene: TRBJ2-7; abundance: many; v_gene: TRBV9; d_gene: TRBD1; CDR3aa: CASSVVGRGMDEQYF; CDR3nt: TGTGCCAGCAGCGTAGTTGGCAGGGGGATGGACGAGCAGTACTTC
j_gene: TRBJ2-1; abundance: NA; v_gene: TRBV12-3/TRBV12-4; d_gene: NA; CDR3aa: CASSLGEDNEQFF; CDR3nt: TGTGCCAGCAGTTTAGGTGAAGACAATGAGCAGTTCTTC
j_gene: TRBJ2-7; abundance: few; v_gene: TRBV12-3/TRBV12-4; d_gene: NA; CDR3aa: CASSRVEPYEQYF; CDR3nt: TGTGCCAGCAGTAGGGTTGAACCCTACGAGCAGTACTTC
j_gene: TRBJ1-1; abundance: many; v_gene: TRBV7-6; d_gene: NA; CDR3aa: CASSLSEGRTEAFF; CDR3nt: TGTGCCAGCAGCTTAAGCGAGGGACGCACTGAAGCTTTCTTT
j_gene: TRBJ2-4; abundance: many; v_gene: TRBV4-3; d_gene: NA; CDR3aa: CASSQGPPWLAKNIQYF; CDR3nt: TGCGCCAGCAGCCAAGGCCCCCCCTGGCTAGCCAAAAACATTCAGTACTTC
j_gene: TRBJ1-2; abundance: many; v_gene: TRBV12-3/TRBV12-4; d_gene: TRBD1; CDR3aa: CASTASPGQGGYTF; CDR3nt: TGTGCCAGCACCGCCTCTCCGGGACAGGGTGGCTACACCTTC
j_gene: TRBJ2-7; abundance: many; v_gene: TRBV4-3; d_gene: NA; CDR3aa: CASSQEGQAIYEQYF; CDR3nt: TGCGCCAGCAGCCAAGAGGGGCAGGCCATCTACGAGCAGTACTTC
j_gene: TRBJ2-1; abundance: many; v_gene: TRBV10-3; d_gene: TRBD2; CDR3aa: CAISDPGTSVNEQFF; CDR3nt: TGTGCCATCAGTGATCCCGGGACTAGCGTCAATGAGCAGTTCTTC
j_gene: TRBJ2-3; abundance: many; v_gene: TRBV4-2; d_gene: TRBD1; CDR3aa: CASSQVGAQGANTDTQYF; CDR3nt: TGTGCCAGCAGCCAAGTTGGGGCTCAGGGGGCGAACACAGATACGCAGTATTTT
j_gene: TRBJ2-3; abundance: medium-sized; v_gene: TRBV7-2; d_gene: NA; CDR3aa: CASSLNPRGDTQYF; CDR3nt: TGTGCCAGCAGCTTAAACCCGAGGGGAGATACGCAGTATTTT
j_gene: TRBJ2-5; abundance: many; v_gene: TRBV6-2/TRBV6-3; d_gene: TRBD1; CDR3aa: CASSPGQVWTQYF; CDR3nt: TGTGCCAGCAGCCCCGGACAGGTGTGGACCCAGTACTTC
j_gene: TRBJ2-3; abundance: many; v_gene: TRBV4-1; d_gene: TRBD2; CDR3aa: CASSPWTLAGGGADTQYF; CDR3nt: TGCGCCAGCAGCCCTTGGACACTAGCGGGAGGGGGGGCAGATACGCAGTATTTT
j_gene: TRBJ1-2; abundance: many; v_gene: TRBV11-2; d_gene: TRBD1; CDR3aa: CASSLVDRGYGYTF; CDR3nt: TGTGCCAGCAGCTTAGTCGACAGGGGGTATGGCTACACCTTC
j_gene: TRBJ2-3; abundance: many; v_gene: TRBV6-5; d_gene: NA; CDR3aa: CASSRLQGTDTQYF; CDR3nt: TGTGCCAGCAGCCGCTTACAGGGTACAGATACGCAGTATTTT
j_gene: TRBJ2-3; abundance: medium-sized; v_gene: TRBV10-1; d_gene: TRBD1; CDR3aa: CASRGSGGDTQYF; CDR3nt: TGCGCCAGCAGGGGGTCAGGGGGCGATACGCAGTATTTT
j_gene: TRBJ1-1; abundance: many; v_gene: TRBV9; d_gene: NA; CDR3aa: CASSVGGAANTEAFF; CDR3nt: TGTGCCAGCAGCGTAGGGGGGGCAGCAAACACTGAAGCTTTCTTT
j_gene: TRBJ1-1; abundance: many; v_gene: TRBV2; d_gene: NA; CDR3aa: CASRSLGSTEAFF; CDR3nt: TGTGCCAGCAGGAGTTTGGGGAGCACTGAAGCTTTCTTT
j_gene: TRBJ2-5; abundance: many; v_gene: TRBV12-3/TRBV12-4; d_gene: NA; CDR3aa: CASSFVQETQYF; CDR3nt: TGTGCCAGCAGTTTCGTACAAGAGACCCAGTACTTC
j_gene: TRBJ2-4; abundance: many; v_gene: TRBV11-2; d_gene: TRBD2; CDR3aa: CASSLDLRLAGAKNIQYF; CDR3nt: TGTGCCAGCAGCTTAGATCTAAGACTAGCGGGAGCCAAAAACATTCAGTACTTC
j_gene: TRBJ1-2; abundance: many; v_gene: TRBV2; d_gene: NA; CDR3aa: CASSAPSYGYTF; CDR3nt: TGTGCCAGCAGTGCCCCCAGCTATGGCTACACCTTC
j_gene: TRBJ2-1; abundance: many; v_gene: TRBV7-8; d_gene: NA; CDR3aa: CASSPRRAQYNEQFF; CDR3nt: TGTGCCAGCAGCCCCCGGAGGGCCCAATACAATGAGCAGTTCTTC
j_gene: TRBJ2-3; abundance: many; v_gene: TRBV7-9; d_gene: TRBD2; CDR3aa: CASSYLSGRGTDTQYF; CDR3nt: TGTGCCAGCAGCTACCTTAGCGGGAGGGGCACAGATACGCAGTATTTT
j_gene: TRBJ2-2; abundance: many; v_gene: TRBV5-5; d_gene: NA; CDR3aa: CASNPGTPNTGELFF; CDR3nt: TGTGCCAGCAACCCGGGAACACCGAACACCGGGGAGCTGTTTTTT
j_gene: TRBJ2-1; abundance: many; v_gene: TRBV7-2; d_gene: NA; CDR3aa: CASSLDRQYNEQFF; CDR3nt: TGTGCCAGCAGCTTAGATCGTCAGTACAATGAGCAGTTCTTC
j_gene: TRBJ1-5; abundance: many; v_gene: TRBV6-1; d_gene: TRBD1; CDR3aa: CASSEASGQAHQPQHF; CDR3nt: TGTGCCAGCAGTGAAGCTTCGGGACAGGCGCATCAGCCCCAGCATTTT
j_gene: TRBJ2-3; abundance: NA; v_gene: TRBV7-2; d_gene: TRBD2; CDR3aa: CASSSMGTSGSTDAQYF; CDR3nt: TGTGCCAGCAGCTCAATGGGGACTAGCGGAAGCACAGATGCGCAGTATTTT
j_gene: TRBJ1-1; abundance: many; v_gene: TRBV30; d_gene: NA; CDR3aa: CAWTPPGRNTEAFF; CDR3nt: TGTGCCTGGACACCCCCAGGGAGGAACACTGAAGCTTTCTTT
j_gene: TRBJ2-2; abundance: few; v_gene: TRBV15; d_gene: NA; CDR3aa: CATSRGGKDEELFF; CDR3nt: TGTGCCACCAGCAGAGGGGGCAAGGATGAAGAGCTGTTTTTT
j_gene: TRBJ2-7; abundance: many; v_gene: TRBV15; d_gene: NA; CDR3aa: CATSREGTGEQRQQYF; CDR3nt: TGTGCCACCAGCAGAGAAGGAACGGGAGAGCAGCGCCAGCAGTACTTC
j_gene: TRBJ2-7; abundance: many; v_gene: TRBV2; d_gene: TRBD1; CDR3aa: CASSEAGQVNYEQYF; CDR3nt: TGTGCCAGCAGTGAAGCGGGACAGGTTAACTACGAGCAGTACTTC
j_gene: TRBJ2-1; abundance: many; v_gene: TRBV9; d_gene: NA; CDR3aa: CASSVGQGVGLTIDNEQFF; CDR3nt: TGTGCCAGCAGCGTTGGCCAGGGAGTGGGTTTGACCATAGACAATGAGCAGTTCTTC
j_gene: TRBJ1-2; abundance: many; v_gene: TRBV5-4; d_gene: TRBD1; CDR3aa: CASSLGLGTGINGYTF; CDR3nt: TGTGCCAGCAGCTTGGGTCTGGGGACAGGGATCAATGGCTACACCTTC
j_gene: TRBJ2-1; abundance: many; v_gene: TRBV20-1; d_gene: TRBD2; CDR3aa: CSAAAGGPDEQFF; CDR3nt: TGCAGTGCGGCAGCGGGAGGGCCGGATGAGCAGTTCTTC
j_gene: TRBJ2-1; abundance: many; v_gene: TRBV19; d_gene: NA; CDR3aa: CATRASYNEQFF; CDR3nt: TGTGCCACCAGGGCCTCCTACAATGAGCAGTTCTTC
j_gene: TRBJ2-1; abundance: many; v_gene: TRBV20-1; d_gene: TRBD2; CDR3aa: CSARDPGGGNEQFF; CDR3nt: TGCAGTGCTAGAGATCCGGGGGGAGGGAATGAGCAGTTCTTC
j_gene: TRBJ2-7; abundance: many; v_gene: TRBV28; d_gene: TRBD2; CDR3aa: CASGTSGDSYEQYF; CDR3nt: TGTGCCTCCGGGACTAGCGGAGACTCCTACGAGCAGTACTTC
j_gene: TRBJ2-5; abundance: many; v_gene: TRBV24-1; d_gene: TRBD1; CDR3aa: CATSDSGTGQETQYF; CDR3nt: TGTGCCACCAGTGATTCGGGGACAGGACAAGAGACCCAGTACTTC
j_gene: TRBJ2-2; abundance: many; v_gene: TRBV11-1; d_gene: TRBD2; CDR3aa: CASSYPLAGGGTGELFF; CDR3nt: TGTGCCAGCAGCTACCCCCTAGCGGGAGGGGGCACCGGGGAGCTGTTTTTT
j_gene: TRBJ1-2; abundance: many; v_gene: TRBV7-2; d_gene: TRBD1; CDR3aa: CASSSRGTGGYGYTF; CDR3nt: TGTGCCAGCAGCTCACGTGGGACAGGGGGCTATGGCTACACCTTC
j_gene: TRBJ2-1; abundance: NA; v_gene: TRBV30; d_gene: NA; CDR3aa: CAWSLGLSSSYNEQFF; CDR3nt: TGTGCCTGGAGTCTAGGACTGAGCTCCTCCTACAATGAGCAGTTCTTC
j_gene: TRBJ2-3; abundance: many; v_gene: TRBV6-2/TRBV6-3; d_gene: NA; CDR3aa: CASSLAGTQYF; CDR3nt: TGTGCCAGCAGTCTCGCGGGTACGCAGTATTTT
j_gene: TRBJ2-3; abundance: medium-sized; v_gene: TRBV29-1; d_gene: TRBD1; CDR3aa: CSVDQGQATDTQYF; CDR3nt: TGCAGCGTTGACCAGGGACAGGCCACAGATACGCAGTATTTT
j_gene: TRBJ2-5; abundance: many; v_gene: TRBV18; d_gene: NA; CDR3aa: CASSPLGLQETQYF; CDR3nt: TGTGCCAGCTCACCCCTAGGATTACAAGAGACCCAGTACTTC
j_gene: TRBJ1-3; abundance: many; v_gene: TRBV7-8; d_gene: NA; CDR3aa: CASQQGNSGNTIYF; CDR3nt: TGTGCCTCCCAACAGGGAAACTCTGGAAACACCATATATTTT
j_gene: TRBJ1-1; abundance: many; v_gene: TRBV4-2; d_gene: NA; CDR3aa: CASSTQRERVRLEAFF; CDR3nt: TGTGCCAGCAGCACCCAGAGGGAGAGGGTCCGGCTTGAAGCTTTCTTT
j_gene: TRBJ1-1; abundance: many; v_gene: TRBV25-1; d_gene: NA; CDR3aa: CASSLVGYTEAFF; CDR3nt: TGTGCCAGCAGTTTGGTCGGGTACACTGAAGCTTTCTTT
j_gene: TRBJ2-7; abundance: many; v_gene: TRBV7-9; d_gene: NA; CDR3aa: CASSLVAGSYEQYF; CDR3nt: TGTGCCAGCAGCTTAGTCGCAGGCTCCTACGAGCAGTACTTC